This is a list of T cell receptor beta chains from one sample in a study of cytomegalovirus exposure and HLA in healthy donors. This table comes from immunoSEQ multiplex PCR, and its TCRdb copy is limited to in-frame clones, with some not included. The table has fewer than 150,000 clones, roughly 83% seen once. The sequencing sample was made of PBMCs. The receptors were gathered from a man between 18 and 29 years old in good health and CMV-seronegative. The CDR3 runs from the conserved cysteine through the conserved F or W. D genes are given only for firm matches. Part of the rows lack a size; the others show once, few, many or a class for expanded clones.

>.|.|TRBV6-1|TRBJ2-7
TGTGCCAGCAGTGAATTCCCAGGTTCCTACGAGCAGTACTTC
CASSEFPGSYEQYF
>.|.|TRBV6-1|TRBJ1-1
TGTGCCAGCAGTGAAGGTATAAACACTGAAGCTTTCTTT
CASSEGINTEAFF
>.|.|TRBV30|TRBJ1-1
TGTGCCTGGAGTAGACAGCTGAACACTGAAGCTTTCTTT
CAWSRQLNTEAFF
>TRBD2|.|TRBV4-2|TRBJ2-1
TGTGCCAGCAGCCCTAGTGGGCGGGGGGGATCCTACAATGAGCAGTTCTTC
CASSPSGRGGSYNEQFF
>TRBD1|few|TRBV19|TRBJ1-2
TGTGCCAGTAGTAGGACAGGGGGCCGCGACTATGGCTACACCTTC
CASSRTGGRDYGYTF
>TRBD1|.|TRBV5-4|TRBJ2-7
TGTGCCAGCAGCTTCAGACCTCACAGGGGCGCCCTCTACGAGCAGTACTTC
CASSFRPHRGALYEQYF
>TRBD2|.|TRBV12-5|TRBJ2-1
TGTGCTAGTGGTTTGGTGGGACTAGCGGGGCGTGAACAGTTCTTC
CASGLVGLAGREQFF
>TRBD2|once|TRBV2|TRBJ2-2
TGTGCCGTAACCGGTGGCGGGAGTTTCACCGGGGAGCTGTTTTTT
CAVTGGGSFTGELFF
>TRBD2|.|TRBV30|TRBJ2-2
TGTGCCTGGAGTGCCGAGGGAGCGGGAGCAGGCACCGGGGAGCTGTTTTTT
CAWSAEGAGAGTGELFF
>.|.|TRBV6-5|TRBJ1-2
TGTGCCAGCAGTACTCGACTGAATAACTATGGCTACACCTTC
CASSTRLNNYGYTF